This T cell receptor (beta chain) is drawn from a study of cytomegalovirus exposure and HLA in healthy donors. Study outcomes and limitations: Earlier findings revealed that most TCR beta V segments proved productive either about 90% or about 30% of the time.

A word on this clone: Its antigen is unknown.

The PCR had 60 Vbeta and 13 Jbeta primers. Sequencing used immunoSEQ multiplex PCR; TCRdb keeps in-frame clones, though not all of them. The table has over 75,000 clones, just under 85% seen once. Germline values: CDR1 LNHDA, CDR2 SQIVND (reference sequence). V lost 5 bases and J lost 5; bases outside the gene matches: 6. CDR3 length: 15 residues. Sequencing used PBMCs. This receptor was taken from a woman aged 18-29 years in good health and CMV-seropositive. This chain links TRBV19 with TRBJ2-1; 10 bases agree with TRBD1. Written as DNA, the CDR3 is TGTGCCAGTAGTGGCCGGGACAGGGGCCACAATGAGCAGTTCTTC. Protein product: CASSGRDRGHNEQFF.